In its sample, the clone carrying this TCR beta chain was seen many times. Its antigen is unidentified. The germline V gene has CDR1 LNHDA and CDR2 SQIVND (reference sequence). The V segment lost 5 bases and the J segment 3 bases; nucleotides outside the gene matches: 6. The CDR3 is 15 amino acids. The source of the sample is a study of T cells in Graves' hyperthyroidism and ophthalmopathy. Across the whole study: Peripheral blood sampling occurred at initial diagnosis, before any treatment. Study conclusions and caveats: Blood shared most expanded thyroid clonotypes above 0.001.

From RNA transcripts, TCR beta CDR3 regions were amplified. The TCR CDR3 was amplified in a first-round RT-PCR using the HTBI primer set. TCRdb called the multiplex PCR reads again in MiXCR, with one record for every CDR3 protein. The sample lists about 610,000 distinct CDR3 sequences, about 14% seen once, with 4% to 5.5% in the top ten. The chain joins TRBV19 to TRBJ2-4; 8 positions match TRBD1. This sequence originates from a woman aged 35 to 49 with Graves' ophthalmopathy. Specimen: blood. CDR3 region: CASSAITGGKNIQYF. As DNA, the CDR3 is TGTGCCAGTAGTGCAATTACAGGGGGCAAAAACATTCAGTACTTC.